Listed below are T cell receptor beta chains from one sample, sequenced in a study of graft-versus-host responses after intestinal transplantation. The repertoire was sequenced with immunoSEQ multiplex PCR; TCRdb's copy has only in-frame clones and lacks some. The sample holds 8,000 to 9,000 clones, 25% to 35% seen once. The material was alloreactive CD4+ T cells from a mixed lymphocyte reaction culture, obtained before intestinal transplant. These receptors were taken from a human patient who received an intestinal transplant. The CDR3 runs from the conserved cysteine through the conserved F or W. Fields, in order: V gene, J gene, CDR3 protein.

TRBV28,TRBJ1-6,CASSLFGGSYNSPLHF
TRBV18,TRBJ2-7,CASSPLDLATEQYF
TRBV5-4,TRBJ2-2,CASSVSSGGATGELFF
TRBV7-9,TRBJ2-1,CASSLAGEHNEQFF
TRBV30,TRBJ2-5,CAWGQGGKTQYF
TRBV28,TRBJ1-1,CASLSQGIEAFF
TRBV28,TRBJ2-3,CASRDLGGPSTDTQYF
TRBV7-8,TRBJ2-3,CASSFRTGSTDTQYF
TRBV4-1,TRBJ2-5,CASSKRLGETQYF
TRBV19,TRBJ1-2,CASKRRGRQGPENYGYTF
TRBV5-1,TRBJ2-2,CASSLAGGGYTGELFF
TRBV6-5,TRBJ1-5,CASSATDLEPQHF
TRBV6-1,TRBJ1-6,CASSEARADRVIQSPLHF
TRBV2,TRBJ2-7,CASRQGFDYEQYF
TRBV23-1,TRBJ2-6,CASSQSSLSGANVLTF
TRBV5-1,TRBJ1-2,CASSYLDRVNGYTF
TRBV7-2,TRBJ2-3,CASSLESARTDTQYF
TRBV28,TRBJ2-7,CASSFIRWGTEQYF
TRBV19,TRBJ2-3,CASSIGAGTDTQYF
TRBV6-1,TRBJ1-1,CASSVVRGDTEAFF
TRBV6-1,TRBJ1-2,CASSVSAGGGYTF
TRBV28,TRBJ1-1,CASSFMWTSAFF
TRBV28,TRBJ1-1,CASIYNTGGLVAFF
TRBV25-1,TRBJ1-6,CASSEYKGANSPLHF
TRBV2,TRBJ2-7,CASRTTGRGQYF
TRBV7-9,TRBJ2-3,CASSLDSPDTQYF
TRBV7-6,TRBJ2-7,CASSSGQGIEQYF
TRBV10-2,TRBJ2-3,CASRLQGPTDTQYF
TRBV10-1,TRBJ1-3,CASSESRTPSGNTIYF
TRBV27,TRBJ1-5,CASSSLGGILINQPQHF
TRBV14,TRBJ2-1,CASSPRLQIYNEQFF
TRBV4-2,TRBJ2-6,CASSRVGGGSTGANVLTF
TRBV28,TRBJ2-7,CASSLSTVYEQYF
TRBV7-8,TRBJ2-5,CASSLGGRETQYF
TRBV11-1,TRBJ2-1,CASSAQGWNEQFF
TRBV5-1,TRBJ2-2,CASSSGLDTGELFF
TRBV28,TRBJ1-1,CASTLSVGNTEAFF
TRBV29-1,TRBJ1-2,CSVVGGGNYGYTF
TRBV7-8,TRBJ1-1,CASGQGSHTEAFF
TRBV2,TRBJ2-7,CASSDAVRYEQYF
TRBV21-1,TRBJ1-1,CASSKGGQGGAEAFF
TRBV5-4,TRBJ2-2,CASGVGATNTGELFF
TRBV13,TRBJ2-1,CASSPRGQGIIYNEQFF
TRBV11-2,.,CASSLSVHEQYF
TRBV6-5,TRBJ2-4,CASSFSAAKNIQYF
TRBV28,TRBJ2-3,CASSSTDTQYF
TRBV6-6,TRBJ2-5,CASTRAGMGETQYF
TRBV27,TRBJ2-3,CASSLGLAGGLSTDTQYF
TRBV9,TRBJ2-3,CASSVATGVPRRTDTQYF
TRBV7-9,TRBJ2-3,CASATGITDTQYF
TRBV28,TRBJ2-3,CASSPQGQGTDTQYF
TRBV28,TRBJ1-3,CASSGVRNTIYF
TRBV30,TRBJ1-1,CAWRGRNTEAFF